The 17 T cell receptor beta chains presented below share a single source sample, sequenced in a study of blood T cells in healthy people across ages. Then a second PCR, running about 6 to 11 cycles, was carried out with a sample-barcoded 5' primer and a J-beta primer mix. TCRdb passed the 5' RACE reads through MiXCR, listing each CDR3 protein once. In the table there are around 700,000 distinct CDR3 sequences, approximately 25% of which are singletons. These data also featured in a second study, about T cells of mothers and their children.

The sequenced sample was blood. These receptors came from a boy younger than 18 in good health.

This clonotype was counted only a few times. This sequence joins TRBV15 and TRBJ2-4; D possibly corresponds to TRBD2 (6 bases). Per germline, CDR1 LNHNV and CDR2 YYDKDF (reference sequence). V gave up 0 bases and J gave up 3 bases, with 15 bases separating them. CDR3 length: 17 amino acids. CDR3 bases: TGTGCCACCAGCAGAGATTCCGGGACTTCCTTCAAAAACATTCAGTACTTC. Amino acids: CATSRDSGTSFKNIQYF.

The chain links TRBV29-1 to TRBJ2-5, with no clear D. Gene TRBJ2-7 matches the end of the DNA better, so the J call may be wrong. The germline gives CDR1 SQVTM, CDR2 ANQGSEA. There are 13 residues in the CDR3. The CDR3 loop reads CSARLDISYEQYF. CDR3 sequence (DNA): TGCAGCGCTCGTCTCGACATCTCCTACGAGCAGTACTTC.

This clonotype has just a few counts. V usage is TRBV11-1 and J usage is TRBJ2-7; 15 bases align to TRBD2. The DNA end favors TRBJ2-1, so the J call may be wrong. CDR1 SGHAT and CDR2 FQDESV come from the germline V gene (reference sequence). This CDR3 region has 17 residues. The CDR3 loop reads CASSRTSGGAGYNEQFF. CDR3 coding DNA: TGTGCCAGCAGCAGGACTAGCGGGGGGGCCGGTTACAATGAGCAGTTCTTC.

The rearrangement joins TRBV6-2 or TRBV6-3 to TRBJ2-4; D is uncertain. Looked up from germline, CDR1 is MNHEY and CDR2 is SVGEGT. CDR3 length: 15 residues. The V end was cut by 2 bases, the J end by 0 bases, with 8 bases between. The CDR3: CASSYMESAKNIQYF. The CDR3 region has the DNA TGTGCCAGCAGTTACATGGAATCAGCCAAAAACATTCAGTACTTC.

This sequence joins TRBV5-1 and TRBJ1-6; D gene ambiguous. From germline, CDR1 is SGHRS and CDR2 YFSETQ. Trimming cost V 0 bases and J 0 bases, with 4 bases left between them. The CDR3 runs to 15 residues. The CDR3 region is CASSLDSSYNSPLHF. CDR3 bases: TGCGCCAGCAGCTTGGACAGCTCCTATAATTCACCCCTCCACTTT.

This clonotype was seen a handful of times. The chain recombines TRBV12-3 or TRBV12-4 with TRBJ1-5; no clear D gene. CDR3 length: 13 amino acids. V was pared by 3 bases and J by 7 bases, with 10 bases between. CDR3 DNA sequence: TGTGCCAGCAGTTTTGGACTGGGACAGCCCCAGCATTTT. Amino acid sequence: CASSFGLGQPQHF.

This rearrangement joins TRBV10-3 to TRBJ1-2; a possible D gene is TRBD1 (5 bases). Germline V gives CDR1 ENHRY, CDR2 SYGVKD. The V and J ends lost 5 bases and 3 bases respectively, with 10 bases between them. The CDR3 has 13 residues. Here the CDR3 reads CAISQGLYYGYTF. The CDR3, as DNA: TGTGCCATCAGTCAGGGACTCTACTATGGCTACACCTTC.

The CDR3 reads CASSAQGGSNQPQHF. CDR3 nucleotide sequence: TGTGCCAGCAGCGCCCAAGGGGGAAGCAATCAGCCCCAGCATTTT. The chain combines TRBV9 with TRBJ1-5, with D tentatively TRBD1 (6 bases). The CDR3 consists of 15 residues. V lost 3 bases, J lost 1 base, and 11 bases lay in between. Germline assignment: CDR1 SGDLS and CDR2 YYNGEE.

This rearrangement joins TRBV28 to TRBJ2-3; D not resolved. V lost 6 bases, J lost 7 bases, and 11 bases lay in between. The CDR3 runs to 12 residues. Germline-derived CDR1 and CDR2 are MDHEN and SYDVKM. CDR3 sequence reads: CASSPLGYTQYF. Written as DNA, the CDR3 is TGTGCCAGCAGCCCCCTTGGGTATACGCAGTATTTT.

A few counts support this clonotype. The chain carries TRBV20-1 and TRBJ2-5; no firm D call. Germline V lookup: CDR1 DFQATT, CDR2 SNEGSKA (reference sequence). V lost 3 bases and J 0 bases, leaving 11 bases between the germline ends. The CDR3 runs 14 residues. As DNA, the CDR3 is TGCAGTGCTAGCCAGGATATGTACCAAGAGACCCAGTACTTC. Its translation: CSASQDMYQETQYF.

The CDR3 sequence is CASSLIEAGELFF. Here the CDR3 DNA reads TGTGCCAGCAGCTTAATAGAAGCCGGGGAGCTGTTTTTT. This chain uses TRBV7-3 with TRBJ2-2, with D hard to call. V dropped 1 base and J dropped 6 bases, with 6 bases sitting between them. The CDR3 loop spans 13 amino acids. CDR1 is SGHTA and CDR2 is FQGTGA in the germline V gene.

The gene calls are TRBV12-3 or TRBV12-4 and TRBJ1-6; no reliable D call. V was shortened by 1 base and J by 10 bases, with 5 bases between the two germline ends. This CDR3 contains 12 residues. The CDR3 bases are TGTGCCAGCAGTTTAGTAGAGTCACCCCTCCACTTT. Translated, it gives CASSLVESPLHF.

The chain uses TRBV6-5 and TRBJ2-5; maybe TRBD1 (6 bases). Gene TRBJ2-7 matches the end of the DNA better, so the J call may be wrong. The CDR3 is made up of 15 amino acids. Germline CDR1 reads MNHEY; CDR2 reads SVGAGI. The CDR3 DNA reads TGTGCCAGCAGCTACAGGATACAGGGTTCGGCCGAGCAGTACTTC. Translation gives CASSYRIQGSAEQYF.

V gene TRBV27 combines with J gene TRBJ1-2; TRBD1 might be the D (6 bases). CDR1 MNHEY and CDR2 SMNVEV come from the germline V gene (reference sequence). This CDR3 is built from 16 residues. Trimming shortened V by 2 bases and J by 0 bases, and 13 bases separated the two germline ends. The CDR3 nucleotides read TGTGCCAGCAGTTTAACTTGGGGGGGGCCTAACTATGGCTACACCTTC. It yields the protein CASSLTWGGPNYGYTF.

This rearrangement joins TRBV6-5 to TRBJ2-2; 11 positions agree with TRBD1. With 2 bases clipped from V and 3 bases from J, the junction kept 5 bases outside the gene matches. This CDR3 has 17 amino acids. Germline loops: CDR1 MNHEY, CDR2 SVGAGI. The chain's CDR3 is CASSYLPGQGDTGELFF. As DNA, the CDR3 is TGTGCCAGCAGTTACCTACCGGGACAGGGGGACACCGGGGAGCTGTTTTTT.

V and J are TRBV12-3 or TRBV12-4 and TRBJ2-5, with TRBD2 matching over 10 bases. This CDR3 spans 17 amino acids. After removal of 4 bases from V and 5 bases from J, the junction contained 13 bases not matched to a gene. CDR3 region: CASSSGLAGVVGETQYF. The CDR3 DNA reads TGTGCCAGCAGTTCGGGGCTAGCGGGAGTAGTTGGTGAGACCCAGTACTTC.

CDR3 region: CASSYIGGADTQYF. As DNA, the CDR3 is TGTGCCAGCAGTTACATAGGGGGCGCAGATACGCAGTATTTT. The rearrangement uses TRBV6-5 and TRBJ2-3, with 7 positions matching TRBD1. V was clipped by 2 bases and J by 4 bases; unmatched bases: 3. Per the germline V gene, CDR1 is MNHEY and CDR2 is SVGAGI. The CDR3 consists of 14 residues.